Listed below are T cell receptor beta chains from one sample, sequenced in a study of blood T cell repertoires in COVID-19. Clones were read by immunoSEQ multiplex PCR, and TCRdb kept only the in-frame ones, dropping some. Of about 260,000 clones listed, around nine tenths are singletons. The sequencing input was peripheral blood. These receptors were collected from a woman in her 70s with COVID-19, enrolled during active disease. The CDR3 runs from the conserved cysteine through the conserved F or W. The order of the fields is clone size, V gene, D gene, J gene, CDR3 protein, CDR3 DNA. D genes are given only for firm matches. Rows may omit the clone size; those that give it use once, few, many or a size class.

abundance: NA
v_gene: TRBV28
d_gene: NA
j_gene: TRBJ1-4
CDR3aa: CASSSFRREGEKLFF
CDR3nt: TGTGCCAGCAGTTCATTCAGGAGGGAGGGGGAAAAACTGTTTTTT

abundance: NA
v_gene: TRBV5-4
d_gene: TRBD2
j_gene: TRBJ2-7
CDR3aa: CASSSPREVRYEQYF
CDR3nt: TGTGCCAGCAGCTCACCCCGGGAGGTTCGGTACGAGCAGTACTTC

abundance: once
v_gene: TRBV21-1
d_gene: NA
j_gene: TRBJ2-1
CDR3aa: CASSKDTSGIYNEQFF
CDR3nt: TGTGCCAGCAGCAAAGACACTAGCGGGATTTACAATGAGCAGTTCTTC

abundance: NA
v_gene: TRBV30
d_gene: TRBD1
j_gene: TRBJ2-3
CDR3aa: CAWGPGQGASDTQYF
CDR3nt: TGTGCCTGGGGGCCGGGACAGGGGGCGTCGGATACGCAGTATTTT

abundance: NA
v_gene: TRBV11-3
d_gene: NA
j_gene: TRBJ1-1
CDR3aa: CASSLVGGTEAFF
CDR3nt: TGTGCCAGCAGCTTAGTCGGTGGCACTGAAGCTTTCTTT

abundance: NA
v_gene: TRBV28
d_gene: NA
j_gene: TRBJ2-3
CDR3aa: CASSSNGGFVDTQYF
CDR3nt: TGTGCCAGCAGTTCGAATGGGGGGTTTGTAGATACGCAGTATTTT

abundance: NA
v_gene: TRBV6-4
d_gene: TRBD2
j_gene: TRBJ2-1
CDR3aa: CASTRLAGGNEQFF
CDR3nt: TGTGCCAGCACGAGACTAGCGGGAGGGAATGAGCAGTTCTTC

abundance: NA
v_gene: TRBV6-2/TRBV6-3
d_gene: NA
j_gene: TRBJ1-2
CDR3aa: CASSFGQPYGYTF
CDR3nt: TGTGCCAGCAGTTTCGGACAGCCTTATGGCTACACCTTC

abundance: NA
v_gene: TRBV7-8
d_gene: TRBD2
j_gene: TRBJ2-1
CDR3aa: CASSLRASGVSYNEQFF
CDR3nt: TGTGCCAGCAGCTTACGGGCTAGCGGAGTCTCCTACAATGAGCAGTTCTTC

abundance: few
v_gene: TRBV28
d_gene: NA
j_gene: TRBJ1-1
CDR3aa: CASSFLSGNTEAFF
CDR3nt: TGTGCCAGCAGTTTTCTCTCGGGGAACACTGAAGCTTTCTTT

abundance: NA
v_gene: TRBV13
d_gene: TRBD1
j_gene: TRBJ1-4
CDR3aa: CASSTSGTGATNEKLFF
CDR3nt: TGTGCCAGCAGCACGTCCGGGACAGGTGCAACTAATGAAAAACTGTTTTTT

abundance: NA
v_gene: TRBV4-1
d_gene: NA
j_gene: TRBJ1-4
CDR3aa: CASSQDTGLVATNEKLFF
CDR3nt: TGCGCCAGCAGCCAAGACACAGGGCTGGTTGCAACTAATGAAAAACTGTTTTTT

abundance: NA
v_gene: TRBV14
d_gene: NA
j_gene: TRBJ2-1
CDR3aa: CASSQGLSPGEQFF
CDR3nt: TGTGCCAGCAGCCAAGGTCTAAGCCCTGGTGAGCAGTTCTTC

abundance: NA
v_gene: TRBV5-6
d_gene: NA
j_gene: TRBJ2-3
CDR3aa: CASSRQGTDTQYF
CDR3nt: TGTGCCAGCAGCCGTCAGGGGACAGATACGCAGTATTTT

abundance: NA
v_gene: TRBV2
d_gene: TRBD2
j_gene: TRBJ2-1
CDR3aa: CASSGTSGSTYNEQFF
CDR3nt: TGTGCCAGCAGTGGGACTAGCGGGTCTACCTACAATGAGCAGTTCTTC